This T cell receptor beta chain was sequenced during a study of glioma-infiltrating T cells after dendritic cell vaccination (dated by TCRdb to the mid-2010s). With respect to the entire study: The cohort included around 15 glioblastoma patients drawn from Phase I and II dendritic cell vaccination trials, of whom 9 were newly diagnosed and 6 had recurrent disease. Each patient was given three intradermal dendritic cell vaccine injections, spaced two weeks apart, in the arm below the axilla. Survival after dendritic cell vaccination was correlated with TCR sequencing metrics, including TIL content and tumor-blood repertoire overlap. To make the vaccine, monocyte-derived dendritic cells were cultured for less than nine days with IL-4 and GM-CSF and then pulsed overnight with autologous tumor lysate. Between about 2003 and 2012, patients were given autologous tumor lysate-pulsed dendritic cell vaccination. In glioblastoma patients vaccinated with dendritic cells, deep sequencing of TCR beta CDR3 regions served to measure the amount of tumor-infiltrating lymphocytes and to compare repertoires between tumor and blood.

TCRB CDR3 regions were amplified from roughly 1.8 ug genomic DNA, or all available DNA if less, using the immunoSEQ assay. Multiplex PCR used 60 forward primers for TCR V beta segments and 13 reverse primers for J beta segments. To estimate reads per starting template, synthetic control templates were spiked into each sample at limiting dilution. The Illumina HiSeq System generated sequencing reads of 87 bp. As for the authors' bioinformatics: PCR and sequencing errors were removed by a nearest neighbor algorithm that merged closely related sequences. TCR overlap was defined as the percentage of unique tumor TCR beta sequences that were also present in the same patient's peripheral blood. TCRdb took this table from immuneACCESS and kept in-frame rearrangements with V and J called. Such tables lack part of the clones; where checked against another copy, unresolved V genes explain under half of the gap, and the rest is unexplained. From that table come the V and J calls and clone size; the DNA was used to work out D and trimming. The sample table holds roughly 96,000 clones, of which around three quarters were seen once. Approximately 5.9% of the sample comes from the top ten.

To be selected, patients needed enough residual fresh-frozen tumor tissue and more than two years of available survival data. An isocitrate dehydrogenase mutation was not carried by any of the glioblastoma patients, although molecular status was otherwise variable. PBMC were collected before vaccination, two weeks after the third vaccination, and at tumor progression if tumor progression occurred. The Qiagen DNeasy Blood extraction Kit was used for extraction of genomic DNA. V is clipped by 8 bases and J by 2 bases, and the sequence between their germline boundaries is 14 bases long. The germline V gene gives CDR1 as SQVTM and CDR2 as ANQGSEA. Spanning cysteine to phenylalanine, the CDR3 consists of 13 amino acids. Of the read, only the CDR3 DNA is kept; its 39 bases are in frame from base 1. What the work shows at the level of the full study, not this receptor alone: The three-group TCR overlap response model was characterized as speculative, and prospective validation of the model was stated to be required. Longer time to progression and overall survival after dendritic cell vaccination were predicted by higher estimated pretreatment TIL content. The cohort was small and heterogeneous, few patients had complete blood and tumor sets, and even fewer had initial-recurrent tumor pairs. No direct relationship between TCR clonality and survival was found, suggesting that a diverse polyclonal response may matter.

Notes on this clone: It lacks a known antigen. No much larger clone exists at a distance of one base, and base qualities are not known. The same CDR3 can be traced to other DNA sequences in this sample.

The chain links TRBV29-1 with TRBJ2-3, and possibly TRBD1, on 6 matching bases. The sequencing here drew on blood, taken before dendritic cell vaccination. This sequence originates from a human donor with glioblastoma. The sequenced DNA is TGCAGCTCTGGCAGGGGACCCACAGATACGCAGTATTTT. The encoded protein is CSSGRGPTDTQYF.